One T cell receptor (beta chain) is described in this entry. In the original processing: Reference gene primer amplification yielded estimated nucleated cell counts. Profiling relied on immunoSEQ multiplex PCR, and the TCRdb table lists in-frame clones only, not all of them. V and J calls and clone size are as listed in that table; D and trimming were resolved from the DNA. Counted here are hundreds of thousands of clones, 70% to 90% occurring once; the ten biggest clones make up under 0.3%. This sample was included in a study of blood T cell repertoires in COVID-19. Overall study: The analysed material was cDNA or gDNA that came from T cells, B-cell-depleted T cells, or PBMCs.

Trimming removed 3 bases at V and 8 bases at J, with 13 bases between. CDR3 length equals 14 residues. The germline gives CDR1 MNHNS, CDR2 SASEGT. The TCR comes from a woman between 18 and 29 years old with acute or convalescent COVID-19. V gene TRBV6-1 combines with J gene TRBJ1-4; D perhaps matches TRBD1 (6 bases). The sequenced material came from peripheral blood. The CDR3 region is CASSERTEGEKLFF. The CDR3 DNA follows: TGTGCCAGCAGTGAGAGGACAGAGGGGGAAAAACTGTTTTTT.